This T cell receptor beta chain came from a study of persistence of HIV-infected CD4 T cells. To note about this clone: As yet, its antigen is unknown.

Overlapping HIV-1 Gag 15-mer peptides at 0.85 to 1 ug per peptide per mL were used. Sorted nonresponding memory CD4+ T cells were CD40L-negative, CD69-negative, CD45RO-high. Sequencing used immunoSEQ version 4 in survey mode. The protocol was immunoSEQ multiplex PCR, while the TCRdb copy is restricted to in-frame clones and leaves out a portion. The sample contains roughly 60,000 clones, 70% to 75% of which appear only once. The germline CDR1 and CDR2 sequences are LGHDT and YNNKEL (reference sequence). Trimming left V 6 bases short and J 8 bases short, with 13 bases between. The CDR3 has 13 residues.

The sample was CD4+ T cells sorted from PBMCs after approximately 19-hour stimulation, taken from a patient who received antiretroviral therapy. The receptor comes from an adult man with HIV who was CMV-seropositive. The V and J genes are TRBV3-1 (or the pseudogene TRBV3-2) and TRBJ1-4; tentatively, D is TRBD1 (6 bases). The CDR3 reads CASSFRGAEKLFF. CDR3 DNA: TGTGCCAGCAGTTTCAGGGGAGCAGAAAAACTGTTTTTT.